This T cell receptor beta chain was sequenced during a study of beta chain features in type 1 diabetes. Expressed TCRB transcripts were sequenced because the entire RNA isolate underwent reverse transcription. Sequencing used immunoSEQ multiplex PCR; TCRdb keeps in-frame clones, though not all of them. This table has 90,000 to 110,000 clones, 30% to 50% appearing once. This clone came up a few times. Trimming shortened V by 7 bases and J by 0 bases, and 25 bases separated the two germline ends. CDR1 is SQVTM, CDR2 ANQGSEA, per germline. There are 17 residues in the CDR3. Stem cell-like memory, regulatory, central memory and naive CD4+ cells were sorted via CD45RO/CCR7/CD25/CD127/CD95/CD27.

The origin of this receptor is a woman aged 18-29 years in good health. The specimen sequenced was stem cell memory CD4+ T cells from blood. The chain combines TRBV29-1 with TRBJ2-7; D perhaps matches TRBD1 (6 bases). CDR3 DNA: TGCAGCGCTCGAGCTCTCCGGGACACTCTATCCTCCTACGAGCAGTACTTC. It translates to CSARALRDTLSSYEQYF.